This record looks at one TCR beta chain sequence and its context. The CDR3 spans 16 residues. The germline gives CDR1 MNHNS, CDR2 SASEGT. Losses at the gene ends were 4 bases for V and 6 bases for J; bases not matched to a gene: 12. The data belong to a study of blood T cell repertoires in COVID-19. Study at large: COVID-19 samples, acute and convalescent, were from the United States, Italy and Spain. T cells, B-cell-depleted T cells, or PBMCs provided the cDNA or gDNA that served as material.

TCRdb's copy holds only in-frame clones and misses some; the assay was immunoSEQ multiplex PCR. The sample shows 200,000 to 250,000 clones, about nine tenths of them seen only once. Sample: peripheral blood. The origin of this receptor is a man younger than 40 who had recovered from COVID-19. V is TRBV6-1 and J is TRBJ1-3, with 7 bases fitting TRBD1. DNA for the CDR3: TGTGCCAGCAGTGTCGCCAGGGGACAGATCTTAAACACCATATATTTT. The encoded protein is CASSVARGQILNTIYF.